Following are 9 T cell receptor beta chains from one sample sequenced in a study of T cells in Graves' hyperthyroidism and ophthalmopathy. Researchers took RNA transcripts and amplified the TCR beta CDR3 regions from them. A set of HTBI primers served as the primers for a first-round RT-PCR of the TCR CDR3. TCRdb reprocessed the multiplex PCR reads with MiXCR, giving one entry per CDR3 protein. The data hold approximately 320,000 distinct CDR3 sequences, with around 17% observed a single time. The sequenced sample consisted of blood. Receptors were obtained from a man younger than 45 with Graves' hyperthyroidism.

This clonotype has ten or more counts. This chain connects TRBV28 to TRBJ2-5; unclear D gene. V was pared by 3 bases and J by 3 bases, with 11 bases between. There are 14 residues in the CDR3. The germline V gene encodes CDR1 MDHEN and CDR2 SYDVKM. CDR3 region: CASSFAGREETQYF. In DNA form, the CDR3 reads TGTGCCAGCAGTTTCGCAGGCCGGGAAGAGACCCAGTACTTC.

The rearrangement uses TRBV5-1 and TRBJ2-5; 7 nucleotides agree with TRBD1. The CDR3 is 14 residues long. Germline-derived CDR1 and CDR2 are SGHRS and YFSETQ. V dropped 3 bases and J dropped 6; count of bases not matched to a gene: 8. The CDR3 protein is CASSSTGVIKTQYF. Here the CDR3 DNA reads TGCGCCAGCAGCTCAACAGGGGTGATCAAGACCCAGTACTTC.

Ten or more counts support this clonotype. The gene calls are TRBV7-9 and TRBJ2-5; D might be TRBD1 (5 bases). V was clipped by 5 bases and J by 4 bases, with 14 bases between them. The CDR3 is made up of 14 amino acids. Germline CDR1 is SEHNR and CDR2 is FQNEAQ (reference sequence). CDR3 amino acids: CASSPMAGRETQYF. CDR3 in DNA: TGTGCCAGCAGCCCCATGGCAGGGCGAGAGACCCAGTACTTC.

This clonotype was seen only a few times. The chain carries TRBV20-1 and TRBJ2-3, with D tentatively TRBD1 or TRBD2 (5 bases each). In germline, CDR1 is DFQATT, CDR2 SNEGSKA (reference sequence). V lost 6 bases to trimming and J lost 2 bases, with 15 bases between them. The CDR3 extends over 14 amino acids. The CDR3 spells CSAGQASNTDTQYF. In nucleotides, the CDR3 is TGCAGTGCGGGGCAGGCTAGCAACACAGATACGCAGTATTTT.

The genes are TRBV7-2 and TRBJ1-1; the match to TRBD1 covers 7 bases. The trim removed 5 bases at V and 0 bases at J, leaving 6 bases unmatched. From germline, CDR1 is SGHTA and CDR2 FQGNSA. The CDR3 is 15 residues long. The CDR3 DNA reads as TGTGCCAGCAGCCTGGGACAGACACTGAACACTGAAGCTTTCTTT. This translates into CASSLGQTLNTEAFF.

This clonotype appeared a few times. The V gene is TRBV7-2, the J gene TRBJ1-2; D call uncertain. V dropped 5 bases and J dropped 8 bases, with 15 bases sitting between them. In germline, CDR1 is SGHTA, CDR2 FQGNSA. The CDR3 sequence is 13 residues long. CDR3 sequence reads: CASSPDLSLGYTF. The CDR3, as DNA: TGTGCCAGCAGCCCCGACCTATCCTTGGGCTACACCTTC.

The chain employs TRBV28 and TRBJ2-7; 9 bases line up with TRBD1. In germline, CDR1 is MDHEN, CDR2 SYDVKM. CDR3 length: 15 amino acids. The V segment lost 6 bases and the J segment 2 bases; nucleotides outside the gene matches: 8. This CDR3 is CASSPGTGIAYEQYF. The CDR3 nucleotides read TGTGCCAGCAGCCCCGGGACAGGGATCGCCTACGAGCAGTACTTC. The complete variable domain, with remaining parts taken from reference TRBV28 and TRBJ2-7, reads DVKVTQSSRYLVKRTGEKVFLECVQDMDHENMFWYRQDPGLGLRLIYFSYDVKMKEKGDIPEGYSVSREKKERFSLILESASTNQTSMYLCASSPGTGIAYEQYFGPGTRLTVT.

The chain recombines TRBV3-1 with TRBJ1-2; 12 bases fit TRBD1. V lost 4 bases, J lost 10 bases, and 7 bases stayed unmatched. Germline V lookup: CDR1 LGHDT, CDR2 YNNKEL (reference sequence). The CDR3 is made up of 14 amino acids. CDR3 sequence: CASSPGTGGASYTF. DNA of the CDR3: TGTGCCAGCAGCCCCGGGACAGGGGGCGCGTCCTACACCTTC.

As regards this clonotype: A much larger clone lies one base from this, so it may be a read error. The genes are TRBV7-9 and TRBJ1-2; no clear D gene. CDR1 is SEHNR, CDR2 FQNEAQ, per germline (reference sequence). CDR3 size: 13 residues. The DNA for the CDR3 is TGTGCCAGCAGCTTTGGGCCGAACTGTGGCTACACCTTC. As protein: CASSFGPNCGYTF.